The TCR beta chain under discussion was sequenced for a study of CD8+CD57+ T cells in acquired aplastic anemia (dated by TCRdb to the late 2010s). Broadly, across the study: DNA extracted from sorted CD4+ and CD8+ cells had a mean of around 3 ug, with a range of roughly 0.17 to 27.4 ug. A CD8+CD57+ expansion meant a frequency higher than the mean frequency seen in healthy subjects. General findings and caveats noted by the study authors: Between patients and healthy controls, no significant difference in CD8+ Simpson's diversity was found (P=0.060). Some 31 CD8+ CDR3 sequences were shared between patients and controls but appeared highly expressed in patients and within their immunodominant clones.

Profiling of TCR beta VDJ combinations and CDR3 sequences used genomic DNA as the template. An Illumina HiSeq 2000 was used for TCR repertoire sequencing. The published analysis was carried out like this. Repertoire assessment relied on Simpson's diversity index, CDR3 size and DJ length profiles, and TRBV/TRBJ rearrangement plots. The most abundant DNA sequence in the deep sequencing data was taken as the immunodominant clone. CDR3 amino acid sequences were checked for sharing across subjects and were also compared against the VDJdb database and published repertoires. The public reads were quality trimmed at Q25 with fastp and then assembled into clones with MiXCR by TCRdb, keeping productive beta chains. CDR3 protein sequences are deduplicated, and each keeps its most common genes and DNA. What appears here as the V and J calls and clone size reflects TCRdb's work, not the paper's. The sample includes approximately 180,000 distinct CDR3 sequences, with around 48% observed a single time. Jointly, the top ten make up around 2% of the sample.

Trimming removed 1 base from V and 0 bases from J, leaving 7 bases between the germline ends. CDR1 LNHDA and CDR2 SQIVND were looked up in the germline V gene (reference sequence). The CDR3, cysteine through phenylalanine, is 14 amino acids long. The sequence is cut down to CDR3 DNA, 42 bases in frame from base 1. A remark on this clonotype: Its antigen remains undetermined. Base qualities were left out, and no much larger clone turns up one base away.

Flow cytometry had shown CD8+CD57+ cell expansion in the patients selected for sequencing. Severe acquired aplastic anemia was diagnosed in all patients according to International Study of Aplastic Anemia and Agranulocytosis and Camitta criteria. Patients had received no therapy at the time of blood sampling. The study deep-sequenced TCR repertoires of sorted CD4+ and CD8+ blood T cells from severe aplastic anemia patients and healthy subjects. Patients were enrolled in the USA under clinicaltrials.gov protocols 00001620, 01623167, 00001397, 00071045, 00081523 and 00961064. Ficoll-Paque density gradient centrifugation was used to isolate peripheral blood mononuclear cells. Before DNA was extracted, CD4+ and CD8+ T cells were sorted using either FACS or magnetic beads.

Rearrangement joined TRBV19 to TRBJ2-7; the D gene lacks a confident call. The sequenced material came from sorted CD4+, CD8+, or CD8+CD57+ T cells (not recorded which) from PBMCs. The source is a human donor with aplastic anemia. Here the CDR3 is given as CASSIAATSYEQYF. The DNA reads as follows: TGTGCCAGTAGTATAGCTGCCACCTCCTACGAGCAGTACTTC. This CDR3, with the reference TRBV19 and TRBJ2-7 proteins standing in past its ends, gives the full variable domain DGGITQSPKYLFRKEGQNVTLSCEQNLNHDAMYWYRQDPGQGLRLIYYSQIVNDFQKGDIAEGYSVSREKKESFPLTVTSAQKNPTAFYLCASSIAATSYEQYFGPGTRLTVT.